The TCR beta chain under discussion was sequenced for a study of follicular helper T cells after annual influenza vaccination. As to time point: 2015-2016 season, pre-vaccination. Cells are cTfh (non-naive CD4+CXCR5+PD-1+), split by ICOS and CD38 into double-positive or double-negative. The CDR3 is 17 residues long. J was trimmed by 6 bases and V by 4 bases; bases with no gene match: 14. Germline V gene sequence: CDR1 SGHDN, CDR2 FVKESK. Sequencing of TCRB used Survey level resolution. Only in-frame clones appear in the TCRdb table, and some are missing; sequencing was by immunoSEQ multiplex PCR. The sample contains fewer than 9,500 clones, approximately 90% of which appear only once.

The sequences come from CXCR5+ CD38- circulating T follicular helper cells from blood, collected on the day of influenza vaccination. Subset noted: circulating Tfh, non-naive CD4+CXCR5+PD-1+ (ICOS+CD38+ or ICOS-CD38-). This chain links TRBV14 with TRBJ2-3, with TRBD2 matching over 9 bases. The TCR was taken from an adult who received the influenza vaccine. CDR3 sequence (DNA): TGTGCCAGCAGCCCGGCGGGGCGACTAGCGGTCACGGATACGCAGTATTTT. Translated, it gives CASSPAGRLAVTDTQYF.